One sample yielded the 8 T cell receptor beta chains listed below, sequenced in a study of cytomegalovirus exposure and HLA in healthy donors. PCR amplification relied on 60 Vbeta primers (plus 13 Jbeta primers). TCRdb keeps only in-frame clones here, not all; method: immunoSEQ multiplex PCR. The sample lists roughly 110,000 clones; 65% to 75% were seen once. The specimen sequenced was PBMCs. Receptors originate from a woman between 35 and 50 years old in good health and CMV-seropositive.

This chain's CDR3 is CASSSSRVVSYEQYF. The CDR3 region has the DNA TGTGCCAGCAGCTCAAGCAGGGTCGTCAGCTACGAGCAGTACTTC. The V gene is TRBV7-9, the J gene TRBJ2-7; perhaps TRBD1 as D (5 bases). Germline CDR1 SEHNR, CDR2 FQNEAQ (reference sequence). V shed 4 bases and J shed 3 bases, with 16 bases lying between them. CDR3 length: 15 amino acids.

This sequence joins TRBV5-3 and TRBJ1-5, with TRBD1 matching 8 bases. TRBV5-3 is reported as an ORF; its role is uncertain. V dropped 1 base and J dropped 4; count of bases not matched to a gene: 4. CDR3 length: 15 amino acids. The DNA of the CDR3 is TGTGCCAGAAGCTTGCAGGGGACAGGTAATCAGCCCCAGCATTTT. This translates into CARSLQGTGNQPQHF.

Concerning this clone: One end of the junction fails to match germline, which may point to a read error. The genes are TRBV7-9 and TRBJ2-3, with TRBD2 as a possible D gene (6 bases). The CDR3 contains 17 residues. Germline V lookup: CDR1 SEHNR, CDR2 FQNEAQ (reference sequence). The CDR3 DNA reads TGTTCCAGCAGCTTACCCCCCGGGGGATCCTCCACAGATACGCAGTATTTT. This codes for CSSSLPPGGSSTDTQYF.

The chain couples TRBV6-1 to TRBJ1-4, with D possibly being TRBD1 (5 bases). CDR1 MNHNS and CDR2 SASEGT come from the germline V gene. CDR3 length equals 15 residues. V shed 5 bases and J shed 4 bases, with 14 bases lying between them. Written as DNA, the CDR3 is TGTGCCAGCAGTCGAACAGGAATTGATAATGAAAAACTGTTTTTT. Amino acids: CASSRTGIDNEKLFF.

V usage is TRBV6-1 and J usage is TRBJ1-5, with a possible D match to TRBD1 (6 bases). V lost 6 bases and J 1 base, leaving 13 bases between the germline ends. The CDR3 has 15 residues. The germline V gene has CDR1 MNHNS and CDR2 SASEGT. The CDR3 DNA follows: TGTGCCAGCAGCGCGGGGGCGTTAAGCAATCAGCCCCAGCATTTT. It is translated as CASSAGALSNQPQHF.

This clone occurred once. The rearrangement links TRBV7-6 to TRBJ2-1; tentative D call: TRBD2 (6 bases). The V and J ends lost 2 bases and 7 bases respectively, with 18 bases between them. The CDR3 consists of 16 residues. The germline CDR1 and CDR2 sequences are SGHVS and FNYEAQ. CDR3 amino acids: CASSLMATGGANEQFF. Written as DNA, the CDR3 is TGTGCCAGCAGCTTAATGGCGACTGGCGGGGCAAATGAGCAGTTCTTC.

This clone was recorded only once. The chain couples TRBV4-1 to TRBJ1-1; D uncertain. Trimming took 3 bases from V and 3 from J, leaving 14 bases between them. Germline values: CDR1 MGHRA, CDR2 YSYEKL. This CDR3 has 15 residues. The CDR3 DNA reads TGCGCCAGCAGCCACGACGGAGGGCCTTACACTGAAGCTTTCTTT. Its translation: CASSHDGGPYTEAFF.

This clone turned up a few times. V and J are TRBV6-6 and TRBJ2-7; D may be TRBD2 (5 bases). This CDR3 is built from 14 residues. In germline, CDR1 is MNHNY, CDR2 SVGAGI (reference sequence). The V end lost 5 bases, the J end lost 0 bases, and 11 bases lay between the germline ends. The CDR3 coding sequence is TGTGCCAGCAGTAACGACTACCTCTCCTACGAGCAGTACTTC. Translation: CASSNDYLSYEQYF.